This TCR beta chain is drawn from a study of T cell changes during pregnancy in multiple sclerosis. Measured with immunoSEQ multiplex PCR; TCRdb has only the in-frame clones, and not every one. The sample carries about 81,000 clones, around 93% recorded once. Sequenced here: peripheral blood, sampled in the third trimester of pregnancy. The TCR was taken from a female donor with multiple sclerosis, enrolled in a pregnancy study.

CDR3 in DNA: TGTGCCAGCAGCGTAGAGGGAGCGGGGTCACCCCTCCACTTT. Amino acid sequence: CASSVEGAGSPLHF. The chain links TRBV9 to TRBJ1-6; D unresolved. Trimming removed 0 bases at V and 10 bases at J, with 11 bases between. The CDR3 is 14 residues long. Germline CDR1 and CDR2: SGDLS and YYNGEE.